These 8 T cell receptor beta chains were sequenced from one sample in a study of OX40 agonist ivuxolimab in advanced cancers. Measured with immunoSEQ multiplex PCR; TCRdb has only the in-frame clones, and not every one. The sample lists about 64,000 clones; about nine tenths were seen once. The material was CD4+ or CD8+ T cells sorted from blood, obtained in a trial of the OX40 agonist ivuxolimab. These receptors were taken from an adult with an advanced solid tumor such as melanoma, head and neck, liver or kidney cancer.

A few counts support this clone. CDR3 amino acids: CASSYGQGQEPQHF. The CDR3 DNA is TGTGCCAGCAGCTACGGACAGGGCCAAGAGCCCCAGCATTTT. V and J are TRBV6-6 and TRBJ1-5; TRBD1 matches 8 bases. Germline values: CDR1 MNHNY, CDR2 SVGAGI (reference sequence). The CDR3 has 14 residues. Trimming cost V 6 bases and J 8 bases; bases outside gene matches: 9.

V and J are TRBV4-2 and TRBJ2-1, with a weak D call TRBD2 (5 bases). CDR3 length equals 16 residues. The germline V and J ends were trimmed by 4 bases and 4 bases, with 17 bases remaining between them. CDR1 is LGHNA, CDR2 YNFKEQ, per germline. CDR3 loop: CASSPPGLGEYNEQFF. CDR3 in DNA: TGTGCCAGCAGCCCCCCCGGGCTGGGAGAATACAATGAGCAGTTCTTC.

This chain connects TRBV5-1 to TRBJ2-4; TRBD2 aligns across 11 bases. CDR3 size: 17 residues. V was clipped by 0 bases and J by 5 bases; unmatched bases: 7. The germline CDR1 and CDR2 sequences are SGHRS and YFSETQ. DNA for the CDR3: TGCGCCAGCAGCTTGGATATAGCGGGAGGGCCCCAAAACATTCAGTACTTC. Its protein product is CASSLDIAGGPQNIQYF.

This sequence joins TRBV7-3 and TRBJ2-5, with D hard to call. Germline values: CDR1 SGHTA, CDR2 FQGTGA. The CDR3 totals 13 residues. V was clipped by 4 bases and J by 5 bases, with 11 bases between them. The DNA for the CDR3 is TGTGCCAGCAGCTCCCAGAATTTGGAGACCCAGTACTTC. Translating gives CASSSQNLETQYF.

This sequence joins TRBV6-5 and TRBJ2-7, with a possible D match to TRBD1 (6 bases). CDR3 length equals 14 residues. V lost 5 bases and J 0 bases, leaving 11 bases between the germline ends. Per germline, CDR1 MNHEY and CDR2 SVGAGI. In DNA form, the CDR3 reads TGTGCCAGCAGTCCCGGACAGAGCTCCTACGAGCAGTACTTC. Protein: CASSPGQSSYEQYF.

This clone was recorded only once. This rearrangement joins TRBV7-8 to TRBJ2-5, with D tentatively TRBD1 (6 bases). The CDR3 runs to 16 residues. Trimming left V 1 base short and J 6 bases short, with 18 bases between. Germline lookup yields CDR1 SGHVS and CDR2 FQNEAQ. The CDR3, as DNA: TGTGCCAGCAGCTTAGTGGGACCTAAACAGGGAAAGACCCAGTACTTC. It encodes CASSLVGPKQGKTQYF.

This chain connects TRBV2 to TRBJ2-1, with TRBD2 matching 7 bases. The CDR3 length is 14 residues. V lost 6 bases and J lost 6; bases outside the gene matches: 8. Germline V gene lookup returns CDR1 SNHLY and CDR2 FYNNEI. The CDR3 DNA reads TGTGCCAGCAGAAGGCGGGAGCAGGGCAATGAGCAGTTCTTC. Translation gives CASRRREQGNEQFF.

As DNA, the CDR3 is TGTGCCAGCAGCAATCTAGCGCTCAATGAGCAGTTCTTC. Its protein is CASSNLALNEQFF. V gene TRBV7-9 combines with J gene TRBJ2-1; tentatively, D is TRBD2 (6 bases). This CDR3 is built from 13 residues. Germline CDR1 SEHNR, CDR2 FQNEAQ (reference sequence). V was pared by 5 bases and J by 6 bases, with 11 bases between.